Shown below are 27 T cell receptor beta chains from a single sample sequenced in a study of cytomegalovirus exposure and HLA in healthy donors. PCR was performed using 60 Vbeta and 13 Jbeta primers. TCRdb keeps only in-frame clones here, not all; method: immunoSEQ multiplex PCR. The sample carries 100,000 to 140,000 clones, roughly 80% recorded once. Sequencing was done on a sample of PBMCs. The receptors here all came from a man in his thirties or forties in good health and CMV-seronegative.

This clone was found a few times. CDR3 DNA: TGCGCCAGCAGCCTGAACCAGGGGGCGCAGATTAGTTCACCCCTCCACTTT. It specifies CASSLNQGAQISSPLHF. The chain carries TRBV4-1 and TRBJ1-6, with TRBD1 matching over 8 bases. Germline trimming cut 4 bases from V and 9 bases from J; bases unmatched to any gene: 14. This CDR3 contains 17 residues. Germline lookup yields CDR1 MGHRA and CDR2 YSYEKL.

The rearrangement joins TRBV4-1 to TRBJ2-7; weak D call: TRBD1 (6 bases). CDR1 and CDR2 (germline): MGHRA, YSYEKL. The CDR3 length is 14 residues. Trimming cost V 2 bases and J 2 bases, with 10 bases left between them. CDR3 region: CASSQQGTPYEQYF. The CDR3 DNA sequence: TGCGCCAGCAGCCAACAGGGGACCCCCTACGAGCAGTACTTC.

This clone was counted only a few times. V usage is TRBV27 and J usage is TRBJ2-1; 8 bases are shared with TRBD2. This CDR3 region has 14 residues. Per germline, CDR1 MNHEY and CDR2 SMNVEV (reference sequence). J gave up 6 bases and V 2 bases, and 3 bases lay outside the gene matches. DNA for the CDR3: TGTGCCAGCAGTTTACGGCGGGGGGCCAATGAGCAGTTCTTC. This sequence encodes CASSLRRGANEQFF.

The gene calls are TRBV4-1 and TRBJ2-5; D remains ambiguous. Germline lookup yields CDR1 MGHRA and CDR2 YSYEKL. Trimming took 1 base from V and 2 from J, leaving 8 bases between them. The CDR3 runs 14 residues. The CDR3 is CASSQALPQETQYF. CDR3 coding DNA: TGCGCCAGCAGCCAAGCACTACCACAAGAGACCCAGTACTTC.

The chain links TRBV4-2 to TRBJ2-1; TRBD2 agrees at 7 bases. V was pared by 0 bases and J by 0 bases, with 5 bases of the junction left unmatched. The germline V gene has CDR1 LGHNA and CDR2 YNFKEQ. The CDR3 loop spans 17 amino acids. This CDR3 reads CASSQDLGLSSYNEQFF. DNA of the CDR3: TGTGCCAGCAGCCAAGATTTGGGACTATCCTCCTACAATGAGCAGTTCTTC.

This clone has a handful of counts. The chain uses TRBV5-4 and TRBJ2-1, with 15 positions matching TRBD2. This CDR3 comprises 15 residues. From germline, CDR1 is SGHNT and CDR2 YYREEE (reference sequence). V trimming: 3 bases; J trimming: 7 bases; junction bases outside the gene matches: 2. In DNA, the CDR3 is TGTGCCAGCAGCTGGGGACTAGCGGGAGGAAATGAGCAGTTCTTC. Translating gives CASSWGLAGGNEQFF.

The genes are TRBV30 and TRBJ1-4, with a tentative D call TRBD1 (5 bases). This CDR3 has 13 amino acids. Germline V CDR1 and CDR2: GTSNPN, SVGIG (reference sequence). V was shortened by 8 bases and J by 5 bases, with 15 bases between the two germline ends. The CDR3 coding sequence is TGTGCCGGGACGGTCGGTCGCAATGAAAAACTGTTTTTT. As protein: CAGTVGRNEKLFF.

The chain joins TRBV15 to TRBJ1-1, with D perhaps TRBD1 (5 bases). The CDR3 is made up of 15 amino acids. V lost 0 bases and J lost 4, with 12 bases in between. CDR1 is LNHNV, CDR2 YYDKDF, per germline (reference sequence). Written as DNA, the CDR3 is TGTGCCACCAGCAGAGACGGGGGAGGGACCACTGAAGCTTTCTTT. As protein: CATSRDGGGTTEAFF.

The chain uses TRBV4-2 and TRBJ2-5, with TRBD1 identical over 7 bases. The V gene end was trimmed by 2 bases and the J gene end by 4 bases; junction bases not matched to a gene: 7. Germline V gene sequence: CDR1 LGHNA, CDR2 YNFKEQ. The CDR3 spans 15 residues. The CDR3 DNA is TGTGCCAGCAGCCAAAGGGGACAGCCGTCAGAGACCCAGTACTTC. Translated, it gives CASSQRGQPSETQYF.

The CDR3: CASSLTGRNSPLHF. The CDR3 coding sequence is TGTGCCAGTAGTCTTACAGGTCGCAATTCACCCCTCCACTTT. The chain is built from TRBV19 and TRBJ1-6; TRBD1 is a possible D gene (5 bases). V dropped 5 bases and J dropped 7 bases, with 12 bases sitting between them. The CDR3 has 14 residues. Germline-derived CDR1 and CDR2 are LNHDA and SQIVND (reference sequence).

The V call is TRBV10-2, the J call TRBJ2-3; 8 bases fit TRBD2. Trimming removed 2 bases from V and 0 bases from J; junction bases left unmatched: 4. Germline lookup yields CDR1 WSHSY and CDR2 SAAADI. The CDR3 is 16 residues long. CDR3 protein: CASSERLAGSTDTQYF. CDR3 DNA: TGCGCCAGCAGTGAGAGGCTAGCGGGTAGCACAGATACGCAGTATTTT.

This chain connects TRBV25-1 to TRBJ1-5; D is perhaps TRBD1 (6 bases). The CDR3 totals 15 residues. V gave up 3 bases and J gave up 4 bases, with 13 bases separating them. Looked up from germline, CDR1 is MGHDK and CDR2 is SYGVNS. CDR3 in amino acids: CASSEGGAINQPQHF. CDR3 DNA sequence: TGTGCCAGCAGTGAGGGGGGGGCGATTAATCAGCCCCAGCATTTT.

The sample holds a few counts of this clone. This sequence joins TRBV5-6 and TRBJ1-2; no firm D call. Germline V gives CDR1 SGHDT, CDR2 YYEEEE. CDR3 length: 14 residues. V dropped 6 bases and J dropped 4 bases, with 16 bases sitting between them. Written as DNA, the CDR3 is TGTGCCAGCACCCCTCAGCAGGCCTCCTATGGCTACACCTTC. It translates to CASTPQQASYGYTF. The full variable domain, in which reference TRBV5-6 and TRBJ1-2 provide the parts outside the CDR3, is DAGVTQSPTHLIKTRGQQVTLRCSPKSGHDTVSWYQQALGQGPQFIFQYYEEEERQRGNFPDRFSGHQFPNYSSELNVNALLLGDSALYLCASTPQQASYGYTFGSGTRLTVV.

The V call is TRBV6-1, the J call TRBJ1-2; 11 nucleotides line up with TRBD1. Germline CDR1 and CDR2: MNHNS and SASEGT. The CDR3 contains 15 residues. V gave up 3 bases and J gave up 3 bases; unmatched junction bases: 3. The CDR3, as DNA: TGTGCCAGCAGTGATAGGACAGGGGGCTACTATGGCTACACCTTC. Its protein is CASSDRTGGYYGYTF.

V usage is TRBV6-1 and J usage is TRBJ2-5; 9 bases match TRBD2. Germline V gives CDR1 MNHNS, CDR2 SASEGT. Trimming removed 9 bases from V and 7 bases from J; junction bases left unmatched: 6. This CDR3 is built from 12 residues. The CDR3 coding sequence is TGTGCCAGTAGCGGGAGTGGGGTGACCCAGTACTTC. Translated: CASSGSGVTQYF.

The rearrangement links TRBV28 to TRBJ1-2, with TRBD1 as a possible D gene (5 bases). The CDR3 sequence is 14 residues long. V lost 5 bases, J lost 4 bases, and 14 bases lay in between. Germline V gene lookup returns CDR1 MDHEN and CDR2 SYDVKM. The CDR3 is CASSRDGGGYGYTF. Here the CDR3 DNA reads TGTGCCAGCAGTAGGGACGGGGGTGGCTATGGCTACACCTTC.

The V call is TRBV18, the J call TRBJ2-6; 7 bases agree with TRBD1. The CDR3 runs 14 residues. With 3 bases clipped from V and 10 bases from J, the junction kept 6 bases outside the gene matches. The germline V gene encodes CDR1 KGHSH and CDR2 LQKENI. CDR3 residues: CASSPGTAPNVLTF. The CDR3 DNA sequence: TGTGCCAGCTCACCCGGGACAGCCCCTAACGTCCTGACTTTC.

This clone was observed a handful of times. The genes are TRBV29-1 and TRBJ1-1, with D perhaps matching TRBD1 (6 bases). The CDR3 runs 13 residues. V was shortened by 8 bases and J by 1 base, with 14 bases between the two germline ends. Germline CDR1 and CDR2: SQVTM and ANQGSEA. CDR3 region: CSLRQVQNTEAFF. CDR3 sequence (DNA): TGCAGCTTACGACAGGTACAGAACACTGAAGCTTTCTTT.

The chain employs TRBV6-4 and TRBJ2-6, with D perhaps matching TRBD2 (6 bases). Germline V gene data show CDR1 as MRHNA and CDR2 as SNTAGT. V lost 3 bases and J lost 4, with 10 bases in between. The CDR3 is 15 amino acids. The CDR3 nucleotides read TGTGCCAGCAGTGAGGGGGGTGCCGGGGCCAACGTCCTGACTTTC. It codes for CASSEGGAGANVLTF.

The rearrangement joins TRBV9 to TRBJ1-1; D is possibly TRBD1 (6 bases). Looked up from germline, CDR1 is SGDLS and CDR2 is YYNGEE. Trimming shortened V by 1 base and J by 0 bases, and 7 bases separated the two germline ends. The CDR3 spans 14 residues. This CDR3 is CASSVTGMNTEAFF. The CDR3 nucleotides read TGTGCCAGCAGCGTAACAGGGATGAACACTGAAGCTTTCTTT. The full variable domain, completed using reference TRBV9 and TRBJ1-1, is DSGVTQTPKHLITATGQRVTLRCSPRSGDLSVYWYQQSLDQGLQFLIQYYNGEERAKGNILERFSAQQFPDLHSELNLSSLELGDSALYFCASSVTGMNTEAFFGQGTRLTVV.

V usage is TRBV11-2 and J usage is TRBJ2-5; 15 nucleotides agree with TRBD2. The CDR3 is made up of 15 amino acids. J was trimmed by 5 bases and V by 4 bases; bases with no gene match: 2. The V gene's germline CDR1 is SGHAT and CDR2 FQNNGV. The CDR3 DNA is TGTGCCAGCAGCTACGGACTAGCGGGGGGGGAGACCCAGTACTTC. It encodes CASSYGLAGGETQYF.

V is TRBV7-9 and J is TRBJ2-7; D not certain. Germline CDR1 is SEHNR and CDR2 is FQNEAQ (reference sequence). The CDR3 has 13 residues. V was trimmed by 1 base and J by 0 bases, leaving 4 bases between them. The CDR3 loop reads CASSLVFSYEQYF. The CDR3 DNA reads TGTGCCAGCAGCTTAGTCTTCTCCTACGAGCAGTACTTC.

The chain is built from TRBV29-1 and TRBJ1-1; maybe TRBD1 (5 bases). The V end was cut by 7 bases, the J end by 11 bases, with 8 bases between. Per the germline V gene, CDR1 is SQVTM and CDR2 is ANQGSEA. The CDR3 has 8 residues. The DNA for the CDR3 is TGCAGCGACCGACAGGCTTTCTTT. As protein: CSDRQAFF. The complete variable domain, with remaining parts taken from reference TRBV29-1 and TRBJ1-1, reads SAVISQKPSRDICQRGTSLTIQCQVDSQVTMMFWYRQQPGQSLTLIATANQGSEATYESGFVIDKFPISRPNLTFSTLTVSNMSPEDSSIYLCSDRQAFFGQGTRLTVV.

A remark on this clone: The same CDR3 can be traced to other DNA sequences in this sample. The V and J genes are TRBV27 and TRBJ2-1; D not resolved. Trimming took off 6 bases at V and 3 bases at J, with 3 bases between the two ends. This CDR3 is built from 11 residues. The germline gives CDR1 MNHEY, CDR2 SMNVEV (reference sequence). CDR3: CASSLYNEQFF. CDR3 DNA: TGTGCCAGCAGCCTCTACAATGAGCAGTTCTTC.

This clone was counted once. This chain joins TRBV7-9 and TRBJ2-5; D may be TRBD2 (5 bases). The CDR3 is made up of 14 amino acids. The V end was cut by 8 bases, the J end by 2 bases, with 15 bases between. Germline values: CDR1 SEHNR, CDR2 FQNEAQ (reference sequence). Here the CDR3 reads CASGPSRYQETQYF. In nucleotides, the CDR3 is TGTGCCAGCGGGCCTAGCAGATATCAAGAGACCCAGTACTTC.

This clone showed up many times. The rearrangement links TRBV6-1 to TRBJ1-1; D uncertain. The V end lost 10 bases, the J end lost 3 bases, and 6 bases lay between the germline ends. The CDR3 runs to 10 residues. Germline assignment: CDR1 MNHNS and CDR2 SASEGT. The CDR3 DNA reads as TGTGCCATCCATTACACTGAAGCTTTCTTT. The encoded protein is CAIHYTEAFF.

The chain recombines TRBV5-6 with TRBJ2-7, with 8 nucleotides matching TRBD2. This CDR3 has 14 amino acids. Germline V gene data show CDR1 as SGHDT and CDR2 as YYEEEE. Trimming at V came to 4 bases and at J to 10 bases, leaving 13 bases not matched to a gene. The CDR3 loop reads CASSRGGGTLEQYF. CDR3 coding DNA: TGTGCCAGCAGCCGGGGGGGTGGGACCCTAGAACAGTACTTC.